This T cell receptor beta chain was identified in a study of monozygotic twins with inflammatory bowel disease. TCRdb reprocessed the 5' RACE reads, keeping one entry per CDR3 protein, no DNA. The repertoire table contains some 170,000 distinct CDR3 sequences. Germline CDR1 reads LGHNA; CDR2 reads YNFKEQ. This CDR3 contains 18 residues. The gene calls are TRBV4-2 and TRBJ2-1; TCRdb's D call of TRBD2 is untestable without DNA. The receptor was isolated from a human donor with ulcerative colitis or Crohn's disease, or a healthy co-twin of an affected twin (not recorded which). The sample was blood. CDR3 loop: CASSQEGWRGSSYNEQFF.